This T cell receptor beta chain was retrieved from a study of blood T cells in healthy people across ages. The CDR3 is made up of 14 amino acids. V was clipped by 0 bases and J by 8 bases; unmatched bases: 7. Per germline, CDR1 SQVTM and CDR2 ANQGSEA. PCR was performed a second time for roughly 6 to 12 cycles using a sample-barcoded 5' primer and a J-beta primer mix. All cDNA molecules were each tagged by a template-switch adaptor with 12 random nucleotides. TCRdb fed the 5' RACE reads into MiXCR, producing one record per CDR3 protein. This table holds roughly 500,000 distinct CDR3 sequences, approximately 25% found once. Turning to this clonotype: Antigen unknown.

Overall study findings and caveats: Observed TCR beta diversity per million T cells went down as age went up. This fall followed a roughly linear course with age.

Donors were healthy Caucasian individuals from Russia aged about 6 to 90. The data were also submitted as part of a second study, on T cells of mothers and their children. That paper states: Samples came from three healthy Caucasian mothers and their six children.

The sequencing input was blood. This receptor was identified in a boy younger than 18 in good health. V is TRBV29-1 and J is TRBJ1-2; 9 nucleotides line up with TRBD1. The CDR3 here is CSVEDGTGTGGYTF. CDR3 sequence (DNA): TGCAGCGTTGAAGATGGGACAGGGACAGGCGGCTACACCTTC.